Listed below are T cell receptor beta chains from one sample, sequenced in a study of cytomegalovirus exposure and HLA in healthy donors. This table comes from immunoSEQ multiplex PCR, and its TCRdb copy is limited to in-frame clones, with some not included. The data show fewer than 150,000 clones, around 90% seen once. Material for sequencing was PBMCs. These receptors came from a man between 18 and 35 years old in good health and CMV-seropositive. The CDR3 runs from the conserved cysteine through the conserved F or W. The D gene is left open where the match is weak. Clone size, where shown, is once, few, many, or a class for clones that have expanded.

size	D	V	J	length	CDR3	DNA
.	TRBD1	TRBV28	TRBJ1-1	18	CASNTGTGTPQVNTEAFF	TGTGCCAGCAATACCGGGACAGGAACTCCCCAAGTGAACACTGAAGCTTTCTTT
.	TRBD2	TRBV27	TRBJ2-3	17	CASSPQTSGGVRDTQYF	TGTGCCAGCAGTCCGCAGACTAGCGGGGGGGTTCGGGATACGCAGTATTTT
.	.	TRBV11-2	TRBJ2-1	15	CASSLAPEDGNEQFF	TGTGCCAGCAGCTTAGCCCCCGAGGATGGGAATGAGCAGTTCTTC
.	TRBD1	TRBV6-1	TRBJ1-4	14	CASREAGGIQKLFF	TGTGCCAGCAGGGAGGCAGGGGGCATCCAAAAACTGTTTTTT
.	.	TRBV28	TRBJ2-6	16	CASSLAQGSGANVLTF	TGTGCCAGCAGTTTGGCACAGGGTTCTGGGGCCAACGTCCTGACTTTC
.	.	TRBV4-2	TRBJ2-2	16	CASRFGGAYVGGELFF	TGTGCCAGCAGGTTCGGAGGGGCCTATGTAGGCGGGGAGCTGTTTTTT
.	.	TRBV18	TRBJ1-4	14	CASSPTPGNEKLFF	TGTGCCAGCTCACCAACGCCAGGGAATGAAAAACTGTTTTTT
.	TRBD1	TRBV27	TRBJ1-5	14	CASRGTGAGQPQHF	TGTGCCAGCAGAGGGACAGGGGCCGGGCAGCCCCAGCATTTT
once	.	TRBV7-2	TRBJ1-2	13	CASSLDSYYGYTF	TGTGCCAGCAGCTTAGACAGCTACTATGGCTACACCTTC
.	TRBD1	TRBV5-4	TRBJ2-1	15	CASSQGQGSYNEQFF	TGTGCCAGCAGTCAGGGACAGGGCTCCTACAATGAGCAGTTCTTC
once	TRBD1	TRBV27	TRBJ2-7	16	CASSFSGTGSTYEQYF	TGTGCCAGCAGTTTTTCCGGGACAGGGAGCACCTACGAGCAGTACTTC
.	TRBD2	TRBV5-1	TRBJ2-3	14	CASKPGLATDTQYF	TGCGCCAGTAAACCGGGACTAGCGACAGATACGCAGTATTTT
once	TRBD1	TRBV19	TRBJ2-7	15	CASSLGQGASYEQYF	TGTGCCAGTAGCTTGGGACAGGGGGCTTCCTACGAGCAGTACTTC
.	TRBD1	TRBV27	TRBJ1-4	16	CASSFWKDRGPEKLFF	TGTGCCAGCAGTTTCTGGAAGGACAGGGGGCCTGAAAAACTGTTTTTT
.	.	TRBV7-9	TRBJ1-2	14	CASSLDPGVYGYTF	TGTGCCAGCAGCTTAGACCCAGGGGTCTATGGCTACACCTTC
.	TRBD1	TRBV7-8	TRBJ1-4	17	CASSLGIWWRGREKLFF	TGTGCCAGCAGCTTAGGTATCTGGTGGAGGGGGCGTGAAAAACTGTTTTTT
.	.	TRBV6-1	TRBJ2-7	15	CASSEARLGAGEQYF	TGTGCCAGCAGTGAAGCGCGCCTGGGGGCAGGCGAGCAGTACTTC
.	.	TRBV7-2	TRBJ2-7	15	CASSLDSGGNYEQYF	TGTGCCAGCAGCTTAGACTCCGGGGGTAACTACGAGCAGTACTTC